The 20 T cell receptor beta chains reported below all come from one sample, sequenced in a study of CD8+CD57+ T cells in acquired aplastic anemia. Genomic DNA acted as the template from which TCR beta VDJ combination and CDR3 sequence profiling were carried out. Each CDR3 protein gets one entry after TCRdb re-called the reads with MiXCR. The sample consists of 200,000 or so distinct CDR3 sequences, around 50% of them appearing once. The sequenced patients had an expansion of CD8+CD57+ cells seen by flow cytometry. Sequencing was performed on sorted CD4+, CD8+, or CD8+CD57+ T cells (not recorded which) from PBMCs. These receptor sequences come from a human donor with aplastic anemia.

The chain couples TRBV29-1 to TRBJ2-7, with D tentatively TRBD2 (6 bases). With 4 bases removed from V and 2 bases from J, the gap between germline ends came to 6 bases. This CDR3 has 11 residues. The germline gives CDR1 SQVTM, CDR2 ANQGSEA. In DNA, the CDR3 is TGCAGCGTTGGCGGGACCTACGAGCAGTACTTC. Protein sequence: CSVGGTYEQYF.

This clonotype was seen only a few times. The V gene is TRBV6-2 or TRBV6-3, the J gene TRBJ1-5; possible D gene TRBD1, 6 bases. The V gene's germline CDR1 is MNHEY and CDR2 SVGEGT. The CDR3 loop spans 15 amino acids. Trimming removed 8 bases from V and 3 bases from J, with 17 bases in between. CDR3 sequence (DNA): TGTGCCAGCGCAAGGCCGGGGGGCCTCAATCAGCCCCAGCATTTT. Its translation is CASARPGGLNQPQHF.

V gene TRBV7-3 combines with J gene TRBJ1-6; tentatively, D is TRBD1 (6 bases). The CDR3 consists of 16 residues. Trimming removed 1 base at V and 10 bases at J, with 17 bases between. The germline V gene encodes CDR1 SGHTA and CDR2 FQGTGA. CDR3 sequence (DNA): TGTGCCAGCAGCTTAAGAGGGACAAGGGTGGGGTCACCCCTCCACTTT. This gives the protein CASSLRGTRVGSPLHF.

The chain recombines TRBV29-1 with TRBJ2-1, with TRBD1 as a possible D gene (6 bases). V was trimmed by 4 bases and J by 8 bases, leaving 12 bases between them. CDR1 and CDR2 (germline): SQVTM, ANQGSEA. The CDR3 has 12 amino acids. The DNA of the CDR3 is TGCAGCGTTGCTGGGACAATTGATGAGCAGTTCTTC. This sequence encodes CSVAGTIDEQFF.

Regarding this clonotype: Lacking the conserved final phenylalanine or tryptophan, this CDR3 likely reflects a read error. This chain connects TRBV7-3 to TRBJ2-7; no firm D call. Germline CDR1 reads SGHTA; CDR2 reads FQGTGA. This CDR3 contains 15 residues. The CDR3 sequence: CASSPLPEELYEQYS. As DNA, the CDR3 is TGCGCCAGCAGCCCTCTCCCCGAAGAGCTCTACGAGCAGTACTCC.

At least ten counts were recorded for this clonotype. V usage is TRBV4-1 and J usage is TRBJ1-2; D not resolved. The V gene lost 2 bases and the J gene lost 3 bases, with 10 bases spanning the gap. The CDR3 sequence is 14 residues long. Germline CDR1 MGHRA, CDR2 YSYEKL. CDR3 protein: CASSQTQRDYGYTF. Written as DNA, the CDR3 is TGCGCCAGCAGCCAAACGCAGCGAGACTATGGCTACACCTTC.

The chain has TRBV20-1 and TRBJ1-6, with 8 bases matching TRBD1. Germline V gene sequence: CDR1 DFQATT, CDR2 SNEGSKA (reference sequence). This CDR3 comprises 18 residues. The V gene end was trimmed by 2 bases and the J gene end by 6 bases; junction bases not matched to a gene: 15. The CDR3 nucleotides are TGCAGTGCTAGAAACCCGGGACAGGTTGTTCCGATTAATTCACCCCTCCACTTT. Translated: CSARNPGQVVPINSPLHF.

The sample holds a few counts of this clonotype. Here the CDR3 reads CSVGLGTDTQYF. The DNA for the CDR3 is TGCAGCGTTGGGCTAGGCACAGATACGCAGTATTTT. The rearrangement joins TRBV29-1 to TRBJ2-3, with D unresolved. CDR3 length: 12 residues. V lost 4 bases to trimming and J lost 1 base, with 6 bases between them. Germline values: CDR1 SQVTM, CDR2 ANQGSEA.

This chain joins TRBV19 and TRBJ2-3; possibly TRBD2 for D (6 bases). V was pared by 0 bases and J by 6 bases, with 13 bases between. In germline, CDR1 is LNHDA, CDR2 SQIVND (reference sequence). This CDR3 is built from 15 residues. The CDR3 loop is CASSIDLERADTQYF. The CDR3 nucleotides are TGTGCCAGTAGTATAGATCTGGAGCGGGCTGATACGCAGTATTTT.

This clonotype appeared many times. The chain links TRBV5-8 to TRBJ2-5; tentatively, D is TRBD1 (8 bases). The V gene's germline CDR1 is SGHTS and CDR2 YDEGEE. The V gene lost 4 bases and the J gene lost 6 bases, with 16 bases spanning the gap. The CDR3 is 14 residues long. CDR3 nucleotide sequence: TGTGCCAGCAGCAATGACAGGGGAGGGAAGACCCAGTACTTC. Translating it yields CASSNDRGGKTQYF. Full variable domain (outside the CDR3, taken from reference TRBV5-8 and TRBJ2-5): EAGVTQSPTHLIKTRGQQATLRCSPISGHTSVYWYQQALGLGLQFLLWYDEGEERNRGNFPPRFSGRQFPNYSSELNVNALELEDSALYLCASSNDRGGKTQYFGPGTRLLVL.

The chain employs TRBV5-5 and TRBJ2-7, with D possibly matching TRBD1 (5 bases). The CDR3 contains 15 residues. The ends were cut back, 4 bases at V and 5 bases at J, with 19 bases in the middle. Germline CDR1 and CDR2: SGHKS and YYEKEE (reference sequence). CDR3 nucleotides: TGTGCCAGCAGCCCCCACGACAGCCCGCGGAACGAGCAGTACTTC. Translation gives CASSPHDSPRNEQYF.

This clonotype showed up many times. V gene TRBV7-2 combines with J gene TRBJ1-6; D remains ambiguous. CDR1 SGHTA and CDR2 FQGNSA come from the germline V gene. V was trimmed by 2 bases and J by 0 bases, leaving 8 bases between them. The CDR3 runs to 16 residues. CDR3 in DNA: TGTGCCAGCAGCTTAACGGCGAGCTCCTATAATTCACCCCTCCACTTT. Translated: CASSLTASSYNSPLHF.

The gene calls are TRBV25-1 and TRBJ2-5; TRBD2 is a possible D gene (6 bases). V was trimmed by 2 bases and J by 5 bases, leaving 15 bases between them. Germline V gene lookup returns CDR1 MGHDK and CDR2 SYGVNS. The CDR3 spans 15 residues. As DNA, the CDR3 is TGTGCCAGCAGTGAACTAAGCAGGGAGGAGGAGACCCAGTACTTC. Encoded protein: CASSELSREEETQYF.

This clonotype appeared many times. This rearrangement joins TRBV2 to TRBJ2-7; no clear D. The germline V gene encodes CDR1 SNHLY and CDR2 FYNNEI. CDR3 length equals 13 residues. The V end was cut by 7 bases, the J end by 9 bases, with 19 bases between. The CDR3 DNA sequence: TGTGCCAGCAAAAGGGTCTCGAATGCGGTGCAGTACTTC. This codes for CASKRVSNAVQYF.

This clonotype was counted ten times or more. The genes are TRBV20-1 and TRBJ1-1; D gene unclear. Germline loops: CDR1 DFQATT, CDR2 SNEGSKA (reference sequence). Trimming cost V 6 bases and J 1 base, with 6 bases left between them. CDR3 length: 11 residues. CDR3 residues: CSAQRNTEAFF. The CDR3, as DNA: TGCAGTGCGCAGAGGAACACTGAAGCTTTCTTT.

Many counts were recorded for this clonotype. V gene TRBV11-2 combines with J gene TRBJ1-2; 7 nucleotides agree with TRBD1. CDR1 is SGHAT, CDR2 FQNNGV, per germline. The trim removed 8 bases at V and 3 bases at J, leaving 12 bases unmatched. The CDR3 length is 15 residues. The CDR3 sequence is CASALDWTGDYGYTF. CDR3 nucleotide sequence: TGTGCCAGCGCGCTTGACTGGACAGGAGACTATGGCTACACCTTC.

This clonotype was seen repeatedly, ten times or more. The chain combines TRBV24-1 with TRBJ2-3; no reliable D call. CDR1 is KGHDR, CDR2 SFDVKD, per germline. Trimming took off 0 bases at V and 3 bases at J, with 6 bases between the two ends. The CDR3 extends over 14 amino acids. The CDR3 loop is CATSDLQVTDTQYF. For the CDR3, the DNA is TGTGCCACCAGTGATTTGCAGGTTACAGATACGCAGTATTTT.

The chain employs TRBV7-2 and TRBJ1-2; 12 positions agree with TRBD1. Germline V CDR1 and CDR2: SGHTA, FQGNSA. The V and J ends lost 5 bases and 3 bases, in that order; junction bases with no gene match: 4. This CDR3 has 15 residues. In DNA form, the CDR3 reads TGTGCCAGCAGCCAGGGACAGGGGGCGGACTATGGCTACACCTTC. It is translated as CASSQGQGADYGYTF.

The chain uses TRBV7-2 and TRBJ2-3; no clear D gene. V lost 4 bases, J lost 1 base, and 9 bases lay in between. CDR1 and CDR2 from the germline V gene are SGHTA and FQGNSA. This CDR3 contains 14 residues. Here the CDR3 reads CASSSLLGTDTQYF. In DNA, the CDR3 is TGTGCCAGCAGCTCCCTCCTGGGCACAGATACGCAGTATTTT.

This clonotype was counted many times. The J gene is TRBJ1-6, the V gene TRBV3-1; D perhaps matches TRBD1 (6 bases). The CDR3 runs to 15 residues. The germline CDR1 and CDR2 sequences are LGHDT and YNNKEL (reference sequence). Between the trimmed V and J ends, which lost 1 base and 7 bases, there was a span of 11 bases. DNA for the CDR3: TGTGCCAGCAGCCAAGTGACAGGTGGAAATTCACCCCTCCACTTT. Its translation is CASSQVTGGNSPLHF.